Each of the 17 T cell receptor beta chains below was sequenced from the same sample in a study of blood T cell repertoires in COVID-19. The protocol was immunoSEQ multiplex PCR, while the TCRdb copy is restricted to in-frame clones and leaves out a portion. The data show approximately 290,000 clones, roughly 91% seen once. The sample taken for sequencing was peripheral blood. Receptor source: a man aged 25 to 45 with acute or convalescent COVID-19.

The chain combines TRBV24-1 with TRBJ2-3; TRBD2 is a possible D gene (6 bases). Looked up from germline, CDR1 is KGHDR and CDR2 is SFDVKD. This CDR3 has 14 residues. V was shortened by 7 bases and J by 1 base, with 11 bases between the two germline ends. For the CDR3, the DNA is TGTGCCACCAGCGGGGGAAAACGCACAGATACGCAGTATTTT. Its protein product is CATSGGKRTDTQYF.

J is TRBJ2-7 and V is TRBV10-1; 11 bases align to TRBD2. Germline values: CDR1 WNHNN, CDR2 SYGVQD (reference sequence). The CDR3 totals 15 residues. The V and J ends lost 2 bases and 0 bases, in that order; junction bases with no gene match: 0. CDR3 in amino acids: CASSEGTSGSYEQYF. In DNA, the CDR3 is TGCGCCAGCAGTGAGGGGACTAGCGGCTCCTACGAGCAGTACTTC.

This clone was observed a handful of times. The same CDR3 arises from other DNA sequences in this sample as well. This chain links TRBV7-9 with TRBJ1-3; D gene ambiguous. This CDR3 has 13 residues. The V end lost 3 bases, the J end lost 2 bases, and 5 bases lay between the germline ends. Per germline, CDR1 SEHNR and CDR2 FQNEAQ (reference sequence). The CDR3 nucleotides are TGTGCCAGCAGCTTGGGAGCTGGAAACACCATATATTTT. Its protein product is CASSLGAGNTIYF.

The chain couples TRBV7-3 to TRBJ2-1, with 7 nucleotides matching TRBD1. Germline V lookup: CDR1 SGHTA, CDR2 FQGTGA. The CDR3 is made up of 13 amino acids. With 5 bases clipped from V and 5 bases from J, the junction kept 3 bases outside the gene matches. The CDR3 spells CASSPDRDNEQFF. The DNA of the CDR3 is TGTGCCAGCAGCCCCGACAGGGACAATGAGCAGTTCTTC.

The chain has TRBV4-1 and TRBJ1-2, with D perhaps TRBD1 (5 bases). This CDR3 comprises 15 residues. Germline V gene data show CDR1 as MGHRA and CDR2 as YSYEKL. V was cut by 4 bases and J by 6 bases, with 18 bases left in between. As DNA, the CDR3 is TGCGCCAGCAGCCCCCCGGGGGACTGGGGGAATGGCTACACCTTC. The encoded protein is CASSPPGDWGNGYTF.

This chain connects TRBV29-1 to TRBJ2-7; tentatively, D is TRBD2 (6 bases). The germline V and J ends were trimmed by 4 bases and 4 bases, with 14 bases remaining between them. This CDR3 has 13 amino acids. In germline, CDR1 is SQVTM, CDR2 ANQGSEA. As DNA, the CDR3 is TGCAGCGTTGCAGGCGGGGAAACATACGAGCAGTACTTC. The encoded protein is CSVAGGETYEQYF.

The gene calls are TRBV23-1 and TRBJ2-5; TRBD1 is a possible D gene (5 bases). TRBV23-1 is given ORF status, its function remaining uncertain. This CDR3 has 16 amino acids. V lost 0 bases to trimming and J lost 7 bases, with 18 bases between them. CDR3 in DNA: TGCGCCAGCAGTCAATCGTCACAGGCCCTTATATTGACCCAGTACTTC. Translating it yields CASSQSSQALILTQYF.

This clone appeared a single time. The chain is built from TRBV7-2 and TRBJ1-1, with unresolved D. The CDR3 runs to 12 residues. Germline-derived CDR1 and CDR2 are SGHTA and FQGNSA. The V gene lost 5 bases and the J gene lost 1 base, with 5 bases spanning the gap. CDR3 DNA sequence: TGTGCCAGCAGCCCACAGAACACTGAAGCTTTCTTT. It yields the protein CASSPQNTEAFF.

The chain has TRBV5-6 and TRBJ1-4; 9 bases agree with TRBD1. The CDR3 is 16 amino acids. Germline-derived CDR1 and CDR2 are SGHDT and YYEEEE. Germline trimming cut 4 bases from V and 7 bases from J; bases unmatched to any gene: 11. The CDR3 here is CASSAEPGQGVEKLFF. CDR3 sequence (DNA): TGTGCCAGCAGCGCAGAACCGGGACAGGGTGTTGAAAAACTGTTTTTT.

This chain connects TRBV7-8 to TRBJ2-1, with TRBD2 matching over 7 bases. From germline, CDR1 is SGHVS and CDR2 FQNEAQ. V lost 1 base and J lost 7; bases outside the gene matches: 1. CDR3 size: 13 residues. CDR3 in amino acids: CASSLGTRNEQFF. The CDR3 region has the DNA TGTGCCAGCAGCTTAGGGACTAGGAATGAGCAGTTCTTC.

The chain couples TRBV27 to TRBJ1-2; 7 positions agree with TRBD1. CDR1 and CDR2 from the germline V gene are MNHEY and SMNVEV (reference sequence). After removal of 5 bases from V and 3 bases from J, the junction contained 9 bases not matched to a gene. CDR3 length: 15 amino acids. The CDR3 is CASSPRTGLDYGYTF. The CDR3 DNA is TGTGCCAGCAGTCCCCGGACAGGTTTGGACTATGGCTACACCTTC.

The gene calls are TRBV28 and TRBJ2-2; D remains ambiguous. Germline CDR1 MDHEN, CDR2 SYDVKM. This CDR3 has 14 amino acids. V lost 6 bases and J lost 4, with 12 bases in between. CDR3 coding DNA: TGTGCCAGCAGCCAACTCGTCGTCACCGGGGAGCTGTTTTTT. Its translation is CASSQLVVTGELFF.

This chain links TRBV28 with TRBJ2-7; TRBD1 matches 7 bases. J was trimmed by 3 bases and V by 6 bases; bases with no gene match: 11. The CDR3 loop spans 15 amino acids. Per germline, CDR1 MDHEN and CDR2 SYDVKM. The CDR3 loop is CASRSTSQGRYEQYF. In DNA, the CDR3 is TGTGCCAGCAGGTCAACTTCACAGGGGCGCTACGAGCAGTACTTC.

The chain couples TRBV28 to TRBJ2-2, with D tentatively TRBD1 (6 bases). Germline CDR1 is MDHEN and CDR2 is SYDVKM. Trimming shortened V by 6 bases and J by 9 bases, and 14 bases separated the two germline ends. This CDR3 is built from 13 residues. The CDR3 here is CASRTGGLRELFF. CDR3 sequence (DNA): TGTGCCAGCAGGACAGGTGGTTTGCGGGAGCTGTTTTTT. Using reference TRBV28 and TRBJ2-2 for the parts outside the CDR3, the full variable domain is DVKVTQSSRYLVKRTGEKVFLECVQDMDHENMFWYRQDPGLGLRLIYFSYDVKMKEKGDIPEGYSVSREKKERFSLILESASTNQTSMYLCASRTGGLRELFFGEGSRLTVL.

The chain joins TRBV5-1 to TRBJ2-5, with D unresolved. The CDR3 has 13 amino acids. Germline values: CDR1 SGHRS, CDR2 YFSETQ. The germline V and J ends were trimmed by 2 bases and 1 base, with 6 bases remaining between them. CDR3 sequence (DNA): TGCGCCAGCAGCTTTCCCAGCCAAGAGACCCAGTACTTC. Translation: CASSFPSQETQYF.

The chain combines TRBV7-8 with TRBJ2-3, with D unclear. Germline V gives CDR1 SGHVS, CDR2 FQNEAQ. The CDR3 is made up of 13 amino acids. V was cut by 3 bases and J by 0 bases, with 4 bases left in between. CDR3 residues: CASSFSSTDTQYF. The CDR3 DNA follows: TGTGCCAGCAGCTTTTCAAGCACAGATACGCAGTATTTT.

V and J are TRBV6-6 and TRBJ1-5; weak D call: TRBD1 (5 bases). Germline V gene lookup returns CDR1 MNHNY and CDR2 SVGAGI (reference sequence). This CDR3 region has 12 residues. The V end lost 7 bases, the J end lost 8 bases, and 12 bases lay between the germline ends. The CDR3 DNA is TGTGCCAGCACCGACGGGGGGAAGCCCCAGCATTTT. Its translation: CASTDGGKPQHF.